Below, one T cell receptor (beta chain) is given with its context. Use of 60 Vbeta and 13 Jbeta primers characterized the PCR. Data came from immunoSEQ multiplex PCR; TCRdb stores just in-frame clones and leaves some out. The profile shows around 160,000 clones, 75% to 85% of them singletons. The source of the sample is a study of cytomegalovirus exposure and HLA in healthy donors. Germline V gene data show CDR1 as SGDLS and CDR2 as YYNGEE. Losses at the gene ends were 3 bases for V and 5 bases for J; bases not matched to a gene: 5. The CDR3 is made up of 14 amino acids. Material for sequencing was PBMCs. The V and J genes are TRBV9 and TRBJ2-7; TRBD2 agrees at 10 bases. The receptor was isolated from a male donor in good health and CMV-seropositive. Here the CDR3 DNA reads TGTGCCAGCAGCGCATCCGGGACTAGCGACGAGCAGTACTTC. Translated, it gives CASSASGTSDEQYF.